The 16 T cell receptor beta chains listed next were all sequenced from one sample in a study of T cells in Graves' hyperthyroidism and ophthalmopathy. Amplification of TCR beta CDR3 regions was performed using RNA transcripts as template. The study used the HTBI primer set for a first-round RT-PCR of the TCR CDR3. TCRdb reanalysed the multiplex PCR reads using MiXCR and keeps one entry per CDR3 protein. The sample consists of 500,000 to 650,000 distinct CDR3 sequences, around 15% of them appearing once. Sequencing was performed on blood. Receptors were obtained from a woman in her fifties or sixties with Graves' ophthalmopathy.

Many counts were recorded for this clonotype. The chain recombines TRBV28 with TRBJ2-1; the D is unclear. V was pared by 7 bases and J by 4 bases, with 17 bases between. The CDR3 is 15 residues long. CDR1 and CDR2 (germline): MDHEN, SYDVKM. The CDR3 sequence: CASISSPAVYNEQFF. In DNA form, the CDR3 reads TGTGCCAGCATCTCCTCCCCGGCAGTTTACAATGAGCAGTTCTTC.

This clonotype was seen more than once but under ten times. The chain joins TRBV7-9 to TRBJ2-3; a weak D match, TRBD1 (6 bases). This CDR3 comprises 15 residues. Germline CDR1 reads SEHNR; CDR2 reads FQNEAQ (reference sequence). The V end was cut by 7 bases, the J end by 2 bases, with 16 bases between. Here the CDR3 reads CASNLVGGTTDTQYF. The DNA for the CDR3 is TGTGCCAGCAACCTGGTAGGGGGAACCACAGATACGCAGTATTTT.

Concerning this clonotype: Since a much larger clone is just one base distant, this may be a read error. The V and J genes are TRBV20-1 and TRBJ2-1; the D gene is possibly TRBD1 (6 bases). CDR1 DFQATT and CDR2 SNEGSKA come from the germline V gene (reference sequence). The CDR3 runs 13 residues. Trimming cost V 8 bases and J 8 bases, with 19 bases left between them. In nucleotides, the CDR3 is TGCAGTACTGCGACAGGTCCTACGGATGAGCAGTTCTTC. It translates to CSTATGPTDEQFF.

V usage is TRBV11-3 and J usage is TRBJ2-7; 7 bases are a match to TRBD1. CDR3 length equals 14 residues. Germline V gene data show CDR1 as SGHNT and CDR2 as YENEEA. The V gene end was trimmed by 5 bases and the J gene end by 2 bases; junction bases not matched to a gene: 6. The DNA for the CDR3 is TGTGCCAGCAGCCCTATCGACAGGGCCTACGAGCAGTACTTC. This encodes CASSPIDRAYEQYF.

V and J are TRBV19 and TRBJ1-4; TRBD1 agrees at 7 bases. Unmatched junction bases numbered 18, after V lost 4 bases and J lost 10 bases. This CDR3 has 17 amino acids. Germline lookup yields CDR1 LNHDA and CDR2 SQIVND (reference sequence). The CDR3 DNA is TGTGCCAGTAGTAATGAGCCAGGGGGGATTATCGGTGGAAAACTGTTTTTT. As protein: CASSNEPGGIIGGKLFF.

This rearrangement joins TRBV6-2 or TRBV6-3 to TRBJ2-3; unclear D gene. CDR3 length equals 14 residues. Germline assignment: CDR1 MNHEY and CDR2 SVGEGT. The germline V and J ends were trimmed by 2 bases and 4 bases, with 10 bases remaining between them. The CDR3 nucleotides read TGTGCCAGCAGTTACCCCCCACTTGCAGATACGCAGTATTTT. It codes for CASSYPPLADTQYF.

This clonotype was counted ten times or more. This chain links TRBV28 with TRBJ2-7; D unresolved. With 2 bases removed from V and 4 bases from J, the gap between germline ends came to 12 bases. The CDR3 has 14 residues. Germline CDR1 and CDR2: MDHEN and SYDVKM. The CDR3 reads CASSLVATRYEQYF. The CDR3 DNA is TGTGCCAGCAGTTTAGTGGCTACTCGGTACGAGCAGTACTTC.

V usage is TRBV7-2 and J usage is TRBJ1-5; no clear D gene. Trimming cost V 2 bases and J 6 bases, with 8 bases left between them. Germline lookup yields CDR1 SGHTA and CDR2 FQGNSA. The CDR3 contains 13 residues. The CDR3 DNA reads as TGTGCCAGCAGCTTATATCGATTTCAGCCCCAGCATTTT. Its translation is CASSLYRFQPQHF.

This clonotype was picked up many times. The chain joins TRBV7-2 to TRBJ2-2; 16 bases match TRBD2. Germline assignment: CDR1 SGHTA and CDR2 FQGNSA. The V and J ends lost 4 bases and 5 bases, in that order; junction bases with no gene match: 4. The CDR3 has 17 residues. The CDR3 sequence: CASSYPGLAGGTGELFF. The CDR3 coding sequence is TGTGCCAGCAGCTACCCGGGACTAGCGGGAGGGACCGGGGAGCTGTTTTTT. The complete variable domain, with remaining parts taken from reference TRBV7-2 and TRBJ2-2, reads GAGVSQSPSNKVTEKGKDVELRCDPISGHTALYWYRQSLGQGLEFLIYFQGNSAPDKSGLPSDRFSAERTGGSVSTLTIQRTQQEDSAVYLCASSYPGLAGGTGELFFGEGSRLTVL.

The CDR3 region has the DNA TGTGCCAGCATAGGCGGGAGGAACTATGAGCAGTTCTTC. Its translation is CASIGGRNYEQFF. The V call is TRBV2, the J call TRBJ2-1; TRBD2 matches 8 bases. The CDR3 covers 13 residues. Germline lookup yields CDR1 SNHLY and CDR2 FYNNEI. V shed 7 bases and J 8 bases; nucleotides not matched to a gene: 7.

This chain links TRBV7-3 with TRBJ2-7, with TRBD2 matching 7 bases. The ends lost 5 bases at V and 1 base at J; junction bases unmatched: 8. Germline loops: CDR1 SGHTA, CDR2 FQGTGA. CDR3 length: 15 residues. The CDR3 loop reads CASSPAPGLSYEQYF. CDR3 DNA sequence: TGTGCCAGCAGCCCCGCCCCGGGACTATCCTACGAGCAGTACTTC.

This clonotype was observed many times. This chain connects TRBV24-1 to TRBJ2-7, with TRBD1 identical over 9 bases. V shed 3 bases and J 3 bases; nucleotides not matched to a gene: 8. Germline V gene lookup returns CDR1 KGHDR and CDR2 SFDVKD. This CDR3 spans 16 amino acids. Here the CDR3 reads CATSDAGTGNIYEQYF. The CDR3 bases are TGTGCCACCAGTGATGCAGGGACAGGGAATATCTACGAGCAGTACTTC.

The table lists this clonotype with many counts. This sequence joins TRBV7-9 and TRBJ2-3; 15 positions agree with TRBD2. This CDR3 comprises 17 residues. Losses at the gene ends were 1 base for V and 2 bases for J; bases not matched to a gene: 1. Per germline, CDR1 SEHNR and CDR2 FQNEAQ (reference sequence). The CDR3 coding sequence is TGTGCCAGCAGCTTAGGGACTAGCGGGAGGGCCACAGATACGCAGTATTTT. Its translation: CASSLGTSGRATDTQYF.

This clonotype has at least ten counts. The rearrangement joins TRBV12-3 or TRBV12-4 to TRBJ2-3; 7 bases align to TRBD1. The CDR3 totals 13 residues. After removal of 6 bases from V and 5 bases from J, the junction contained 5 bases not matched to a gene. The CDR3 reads CASSYRGEDTQYF. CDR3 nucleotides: TGTGCCAGCAGCTACAGGGGCGAAGATACGCAGTATTTT.

DNA for the CDR3: TGTGCCAGCAGTTGGGGGAACACAGATACGCAGTATTTT. This translates into CASSWGNTDTQYF. The rearrangement joins TRBV12-3 or TRBV12-4 to TRBJ2-3, with D perhaps being TRBD1 or TRBD2 (5 bases each). Trimming pared 4 bases from V and 2 bases from J, leaving 7 bases between. The CDR3 consists of 13 residues.

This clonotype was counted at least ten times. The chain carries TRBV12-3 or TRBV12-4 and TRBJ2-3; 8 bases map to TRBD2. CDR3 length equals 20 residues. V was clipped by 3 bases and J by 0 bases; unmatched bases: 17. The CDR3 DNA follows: TGTGCCAGCAGTTTTTCCGGGAGGGGCCGCCAAAGAATTAGCACAGATACGCAGTATTTT. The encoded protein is CASSFSGRGRQRISTDTQYF.